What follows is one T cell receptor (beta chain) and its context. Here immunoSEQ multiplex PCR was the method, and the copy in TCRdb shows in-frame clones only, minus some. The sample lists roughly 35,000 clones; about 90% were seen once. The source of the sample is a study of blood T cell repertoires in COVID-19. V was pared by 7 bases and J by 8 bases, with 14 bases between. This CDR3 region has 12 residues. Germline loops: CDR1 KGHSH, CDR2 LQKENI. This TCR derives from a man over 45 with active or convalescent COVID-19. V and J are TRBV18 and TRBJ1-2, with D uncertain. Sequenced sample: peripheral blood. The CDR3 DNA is TGTGCCAGCTTCTACCGGTCCCACGGCTACACCTTC. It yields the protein CASFYRSHGYTF.